The 20 T cell receptor beta chains given below trace back to one sample, sequenced in a study of control samples from healthy donors and cancer patients. Sequencing used immunoSEQ multiplex PCR; TCRdb keeps in-frame clones, though not all of them. Of under 100,000 clones listed, about nine tenths were seen once; the top ten hold roughly 14%. Material for sequencing was blood. The receptors derive from a woman in her sixties or seventies in good health.

The rearrangement links TRBV6-5 to TRBJ1-1; D gene ambiguous. Trimming stripped 4 bases from V and 0 bases from J, with 9 bases between. Germline V gene lookup returns CDR1 MNHEY and CDR2 SVGAGI. The CDR3 spans 14 residues. The CDR3 loop is CASSFGLLNTEAFF. CDR3 DNA sequence: TGTGCCAGCAGTTTCGGACTCCTGAACACTGAAGCTTTCTTT.

V and J are TRBV5-1 and TRBJ1-3; D is ambiguous. V was shortened by 3 bases and J by 0 bases, with 7 bases between the two germline ends. The CDR3 loop spans 14 amino acids. The germline V gene encodes CDR1 SGHRS and CDR2 YFSETQ. The CDR3 spells CASSSGDSGNTIYF. In DNA, the CDR3 is TGCGCCAGCAGCTCTGGTGACTCTGGAAACACCATATATTTT. Filled out from reference TRBV5-1 and TRBJ1-3, the complete variable domain reads KAGVTQTPRYLIKTRGQQVTLSCSPISGHRSVSWYQQTPGQGLQFLFEYFSETQRNKGNFPGRFSGRQFSNSRSEMNVSTLELGDSALYLCASSSGDSGNTIYFGEGSWLTVV.

This sequence joins TRBV10-3 and TRBJ1-2, with 7 bases matching TRBD1. CDR1 and CDR2 from the germline V gene are ENHRY and SYGVKD. This CDR3 has 14 residues. With 3 bases clipped from V and 8 bases from J, the junction kept 9 bases outside the gene matches. The CDR3 nucleotides read TGTGCCATCAGTGAAACCGGGACAGTGAAAGGCTACACCTTC. Protein sequence: CAISETGTVKGYTF.

The J gene is TRBJ2-5, the V gene TRBV13; TRBD2 agrees at 7 bases. Per germline, CDR1 PRHDT and CDR2 FYEKMQ (reference sequence). This CDR3 comprises 16 residues. J gave up 4 bases and V 6 bases, and 14 bases lay outside the gene matches. CDR3 sequence (DNA): TGTGCCAGCAGTTTGAGTGGAGCCTCGGGAGGAGAGACCCAGTACTTC. Translation gives CASSLSGASGGETQYF.

This chain links TRBV27 with TRBJ1-2; D is undetermined. There are 14 residues in the CDR3. Between the trimmed V and J ends, which lost 5 bases and 4 bases, there was a span of 14 bases. Germline V CDR1 and CDR2: MNHEY, SMNVEV (reference sequence). The CDR3 nucleotides are TGTGCCAGCAGTCCGAACGGACCGTTCTATGGCTACACCTTC. It specifies CASSPNGPFYGYTF.

This chain connects TRBV9 to TRBJ2-2; D remains unclear. Trimming left V 0 bases short and J 9 bases short, with 9 bases between. The length of the CDR3 is 13 residues. Germline assignment: CDR1 SGDLS and CDR2 YYNGEE. The CDR3 DNA sequence: TGTGCCAGCAGCGTAGGTCCGAGGAGGGAGCTGTTTTTT. It is translated as CASSVGPRRELFF.

The chain is built from TRBV30 and TRBJ1-4, with TRBD1 matching over 9 bases. V lost 2 bases and J lost 4; bases outside the gene matches: 5. Germline V CDR1 and CDR2: GTSNPN, SVGIG (reference sequence). This CDR3 spans 15 amino acids. The CDR3 sequence is CAWSRTGGGNEKLFF. DNA for the CDR3: TGTGCCTGGAGTCGTACAGGGGGCGGTAATGAAAAACTGTTTTTT.

The chain links TRBV19 to TRBJ1-2; no definite D call. V was clipped by 6 bases and J by 8 bases, with 10 bases between them. The CDR3 is 11 amino acids. In germline, CDR1 is LNHDA, CDR2 SQIVND (reference sequence). This chain's CDR3 is CASSFARGYTF. The CDR3 DNA reads as TGTGCCAGTAGCTTTGCAAGGGGCTACACCTTC.

J is TRBJ1-2 and V is TRBV4-1, with D hard to call. Germline-derived CDR1 and CDR2 are MGHRA and YSYEKL. The CDR3 runs 16 residues. V was cut by 4 bases and J by 0 bases, with 15 bases left in between. The CDR3 region is CASSPQPQEANYGYTF. The DNA for the CDR3 is TGCGCCAGCAGCCCCCAGCCGCAGGAGGCTAACTATGGCTACACCTTC.

The V gene is TRBV19, the J gene TRBJ1-2; D possibly corresponds to TRBD1 (6 bases). Trimming left V 7 bases short and J 0 bases short, with 9 bases between. The CDR3 length is 13 residues. Germline assignment: CDR1 LNHDA and CDR2 SQIVND (reference sequence). The CDR3 sequence: CASTGQPNYGYTF. CDR3 DNA: TGTGCCAGTACGGGACAACCTAACTATGGCTACACCTTC.

The genes are TRBV15 and TRBJ1-5; D remains ambiguous. The germline CDR1 and CDR2 sequences are LNHNV and YYDKDF (reference sequence). Deletions cut 5 bases from V and 7 bases from J, with 15 bases between. This CDR3 has 14 residues. CDR3 in DNA: TGTGCCACCAGCGGAGCCTGGGGAGGGCAGCCCCAGCATTTT. This gives the protein CATSGAWGGQPQHF.

V is TRBV6-1 and J is TRBJ1-2; D gene unclear. From germline, CDR1 is MNHNS and CDR2 SASEGT. CDR3 size: 13 residues. V was shortened by 1 base and J by 8 bases, with 11 bases between the two germline ends. CDR3 in DNA: TGTGCCAGCAGTGAAGTAGCTGGCGAGGGCTACACCTTC. As protein: CASSEVAGEGYTF.

The chain combines TRBV13 with TRBJ2-2; 8 bases match TRBD1. The V and J ends lost 8 bases and 1 base, in that order; junction bases with no gene match: 6. The CDR3 has 15 amino acids. Germline CDR1 is PRHDT and CDR2 is FYEKMQ (reference sequence). CDR3 sequence: CASGQGTGNTGELFF. Here the CDR3 DNA reads TGTGCCAGCGGCCAAGGGACAGGGAACACCGGGGAGCTGTTTTTT.

This chain joins TRBV14 and TRBJ1-2; 8 bases fit TRBD1. Germline CDR1 reads SGHDN; CDR2 reads FVKESK. The junction had 3 bases not matched to a gene; V was cut back by 4 bases and J by 8 bases. This CDR3 comprises 12 residues. CDR3 residues: CASSRQGKGYTF. CDR3 in DNA: TGTGCCAGCAGCCGACAGGGGAAGGGCTACACCTTC.

The rearrangement joins TRBV7-2 to TRBJ2-2; maybe TRBD2 (6 bases). Germline CDR1 and CDR2: SGHTA and FQGNSA. There are 16 residues in the CDR3. Trimming shortened V by 7 bases and J by 2 bases, and 17 bases separated the two germline ends. The CDR3 DNA follows: TGTGCCAGCACCCCTGGGAGGAGAACCAACACCGGGGAGCTGTTTTTT. It translates to CASTPGRRTNTGELFF.

The rearrangement uses TRBV5-4 and TRBJ1-2, with D possibly matching TRBD1 (5 bases). CDR1 is SGHNT and CDR2 is YYREEE in the germline V gene (reference sequence). The CDR3 totals 14 residues. With 1 base removed from V and 3 bases from J, the gap between germline ends came to 10 bases. The DNA for the CDR3 is TGTGCCAGCAGCTTGCCCGGGACGGACTATGGCTACACCTTC. It encodes CASSLPGTDYGYTF.

V gene TRBV19 combines with J gene TRBJ1-2; D is perhaps TRBD1 (5 bases). In germline, CDR1 is LNHDA, CDR2 SQIVND (reference sequence). Between the trimmed V and J ends, which lost 7 bases and 2 bases, there was a span of 11 bases. The CDR3 runs to 13 residues. The CDR3 region is CASNEAGNYGYTF. In nucleotides, the CDR3 is TGTGCCAGTAACGAGGCAGGGAACTATGGCTACACCTTC.

This clone was detected once. The chain uses TRBV6-2 or TRBV6-3 and TRBJ2-3; 7 bases map to TRBD2. Germline CDR1 and CDR2: MNHEY and SVGEGT. CDR3 length: 18 amino acids. Losses at the gene ends were 8 bases for V and 0 bases for J; bases not matched to a gene: 17. The CDR3 nucleotides read TGTGCCAGCTGCCCTACGGGCTGGGCTAGCGGAAGCACAGATACGCAGTATTTT. It encodes CASCPTGWASGSTDTQYF.

The chain joins TRBV9 to TRBJ2-5; a weak D match, TRBD2 (5 bases). The CDR3 covers 15 residues. V shed 0 bases and J shed 3 bases, with 12 bases lying between them. Germline CDR1 and CDR2: SGDLS and YYNGEE. CDR3 loop: CASSVGARTEETQYF. CDR3 bases: TGTGCCAGCAGCGTAGGGGCTAGGACTGAAGAGACCCAGTACTTC. Filled out from reference TRBV9 and TRBJ2-5, the complete variable domain reads DSGVTQTPKHLITATGQRVTLRCSPRSGDLSVYWYQQSLDQGLQFLIQYYNGEERAKGNILERFSAQQFPDLHSELNLSSLELGDSALYFCASSVGARTEETQYFGPGTRLLVL.

The chain carries TRBV6-5 and TRBJ2-1; D perhaps matches TRBD2 (5 bases). Germline CDR1 MNHEY, CDR2 SVGAGI. V gave up 4 bases and J gave up 7 bases, with 11 bases separating them. This CDR3 region has 13 residues. The CDR3 here is CASSLLGVNEQFF. As DNA, the CDR3 is TGTGCCAGCAGTTTACTCGGGGTTAATGAGCAGTTCTTC.